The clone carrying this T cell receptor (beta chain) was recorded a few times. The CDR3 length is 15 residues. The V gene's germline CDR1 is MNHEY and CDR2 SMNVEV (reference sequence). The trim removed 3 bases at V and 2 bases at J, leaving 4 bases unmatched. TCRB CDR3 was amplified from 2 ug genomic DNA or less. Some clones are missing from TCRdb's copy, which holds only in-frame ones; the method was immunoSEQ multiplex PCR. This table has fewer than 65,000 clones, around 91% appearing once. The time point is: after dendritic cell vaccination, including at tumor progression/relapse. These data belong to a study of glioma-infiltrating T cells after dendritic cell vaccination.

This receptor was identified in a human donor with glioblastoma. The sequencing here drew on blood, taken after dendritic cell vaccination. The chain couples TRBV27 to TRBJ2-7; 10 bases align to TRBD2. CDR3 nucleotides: TGTGCCAGCAGTTTCCTAGCGGGAGAAGCCTACGAGCAGTACTTC. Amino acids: CASSFLAGEAYEQYF.